The rows below give T cell receptor beta chains drawn from one sample of a study of cytomegalovirus exposure and HLA in healthy donors. Assay: immunoSEQ multiplex PCR; the TCRdb copy retains only in-frame clones and omits some. The sample has about 57,000 clones, 79% seen once. Sequencing was performed on PBMCs. Source of these receptors: a woman aged 25 to 45 in good health and CMV-seronegative. The CDR3 runs from the conserved cysteine through the conserved F or W. The D gene is left open where the match is weak. The size of a clone is reported for some rows only, either as once, few or many, or as a class for expanded clones.

D	size	V	J	DNA	CDR3
NA	NA	TRBV5-1	TRBJ1-5	TGCGCCAGCAGCTTGGAGCCCAATAGCAATCAGCCCCAGCATTTT	CASSLEPNSNQPQHF
TRBD1	NA	TRBV19	TRBJ1-5	TGTGCCAGTAGTGGACAGGGTGGGCTATCAGGGCAGCCCCAGCATTTT	CASSGQGGLSGQPQHF
NA	NA	TRBV19	TRBJ1-1	TGTGCCAGTAGTATAGGGACGATAGGGGGACGGAACACTGAAGCTTTCTTT	CASSIGTIGGRNTEAFF
TRBD1	NA	TRBV18	TRBJ1-2	TGTGCCAGCTCATCGGGACAGGGTAGGAACTATGGCTACACCTTC	CASSSGQGRNYGYTF
NA	NA	TRBV11-3	TRBJ2-7	TGTGCCAGCAGCTTTTCAGGGGCCTCCTACGAGCAGTACTTC	CASSFSGASYEQYF
TRBD1	NA	TRBV6-5	TRBJ1-6	TGTGCCAGCAGTTATGCGGCAGGGGGGCAGGATTCACCCCTCCACTTT	CASSYAAGGQDSPLHF
TRBD1	NA	TRBV10-3	TRBJ1-2	TGTGCCATCGCGAGAGGGACAGGGGGCGGGTATGGCTACACCTTC	CAIARGTGGGYGYTF
TRBD1	few	TRBV4-1	TRBJ1-2	TGCGCCAGCAGCCAAGATCCAGGGGGACAGGGAATGTATGGCTACACCTTC	CASSQDPGGQGMYGYTF
TRBD2	NA	TRBV7-2	TRBJ2-1	TGTGCCAGCAGCATCGGACTAGCGGGAGCGAATGAGCAGTTCTTC	CASSIGLAGANEQFF
TRBD1	NA	TRBV18	TRBJ2-5	TGTGCCAGCTCACCTGGGACAGGCGACCGGAGGACCCAGTACTTC	CASSPGTGDRRTQYF
NA	NA	TRBV30	TRBJ1-2	TGTGCCTGGGAGACTCCCCGCGGCGGCTACACCTTC	CAWETPRGGYTF
NA	few	TRBV6-1	TRBJ1-1	TGTGCCAGCAGTGACCGGGGGGGTACTGAAGCTTTCTTT	CASSDRGGTEAFF
TRBD1	NA	TRBV19	TRBJ1-5	TGTGCCACCAATAAGGACAGGGGCAGCAATCAGCCCCAGCATTTT	CATNKDRGSNQPQHF
TRBD1	NA	TRBV9	TRBJ1-1	TGTGCCAGCAGCGTAGCCCCACAGGGGTTACTGAACACTGAAGCTTTCTTT	CASSVAPQGLLNTEAFF
TRBD1	NA	TRBV19	TRBJ1-1	TGTGCCAGTAGCCGCCGGACAGGGGCAGGGAACACTGAAGCTTTCTTT	CASSRRTGAGNTEAFF
TRBD1	NA	TRBV18	TRBJ2-1	TGTGCCAGCTCACCACTGTCAGAGGGGGCCAATGAGCAGTTCTTC	CASSPLSEGANEQFF
NA	NA	TRBV6-5	TRBJ2-5	TGTGCCAGCAGTTACGAGTCGACAGGCCGAGAGACCCAGTACTTC	CASSYESTGRETQYF
TRBD1	NA	TRBV30	TRBJ1-5	TGTGCCTGGACAACAGGGGGCAATCAGCCCCAGCATTTT	CAWTTGGNQPQHF
NA	NA	TRBV30	TRBJ2-7	TGTGCCTGGAGTGTCGGGACTGAGTACGAGCAGTACTTC	CAWSVGTEYEQYF
TRBD1	few	TRBV4-3	TRBJ1-6	TGCGCCAGCAGCCAAGCGAGGGGGCAGGGTTCACCCCTCCACTTT	CASSQARGQGSPLHF
TRBD2	NA	TRBV7-7	TRBJ2-1	TGTGCTAGCAGCCCGACTAGCGGGCGAGCGAAGTTCTTC	CASSPTSGRAKFF
NA	few	TRBV4-1	TRBJ1-2	TGCGCCAGCAGCCAAGACCCGACAGGTCTTCTAGGCTACACCTTC	CASSQDPTGLLGYTF